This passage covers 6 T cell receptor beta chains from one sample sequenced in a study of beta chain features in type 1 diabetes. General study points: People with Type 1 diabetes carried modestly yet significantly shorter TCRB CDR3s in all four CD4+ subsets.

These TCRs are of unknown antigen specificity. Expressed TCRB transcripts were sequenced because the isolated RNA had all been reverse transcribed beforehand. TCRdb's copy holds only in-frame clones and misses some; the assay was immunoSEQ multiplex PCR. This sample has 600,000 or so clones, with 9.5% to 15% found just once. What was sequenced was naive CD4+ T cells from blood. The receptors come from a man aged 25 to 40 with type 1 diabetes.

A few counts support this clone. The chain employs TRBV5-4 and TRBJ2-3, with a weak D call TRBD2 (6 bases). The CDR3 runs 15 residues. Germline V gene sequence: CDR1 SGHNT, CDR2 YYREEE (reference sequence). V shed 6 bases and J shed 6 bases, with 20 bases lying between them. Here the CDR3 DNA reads TGTGCCAGCACCCGGGGAGGCAGGGTTAGCGATACGCAGTATTTT. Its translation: CASTRGGRVSDTQYF.

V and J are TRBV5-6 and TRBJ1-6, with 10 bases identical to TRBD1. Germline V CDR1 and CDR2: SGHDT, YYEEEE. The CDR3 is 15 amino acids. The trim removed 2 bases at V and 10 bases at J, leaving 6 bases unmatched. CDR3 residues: CASSLFGQGESPLHF. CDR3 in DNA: TGTGCCAGCAGCTTATTTGGACAGGGGGAGTCACCCCTCCACTTT.

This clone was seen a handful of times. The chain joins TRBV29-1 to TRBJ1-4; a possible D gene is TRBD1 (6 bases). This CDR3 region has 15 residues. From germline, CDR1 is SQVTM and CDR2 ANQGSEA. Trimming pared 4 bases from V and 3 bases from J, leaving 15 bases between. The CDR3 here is CSVGEWGAANEKLFF. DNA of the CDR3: TGCAGCGTTGGCGAGTGGGGGGCGGCTAATGAAAAACTGTTTTTT.

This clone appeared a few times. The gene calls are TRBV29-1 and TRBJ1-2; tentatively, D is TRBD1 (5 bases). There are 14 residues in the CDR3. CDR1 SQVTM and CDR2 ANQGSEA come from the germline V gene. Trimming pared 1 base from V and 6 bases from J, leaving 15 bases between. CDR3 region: CSVEVDAGSDGYTF. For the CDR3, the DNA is TGCAGCGTTGAAGTAGATGCAGGGTCGGATGGCTACACCTTC. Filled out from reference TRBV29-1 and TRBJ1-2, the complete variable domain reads SAVISQKPSRDICQRGTSLTIQCQVDSQVTMMFWYRQQPGQSLTLIATANQGSEATYESGFVIDKFPISRPNLTFSTLTVSNMSPEDSSIYLCSVEVDAGSDGYTFGSGTRLTVV.

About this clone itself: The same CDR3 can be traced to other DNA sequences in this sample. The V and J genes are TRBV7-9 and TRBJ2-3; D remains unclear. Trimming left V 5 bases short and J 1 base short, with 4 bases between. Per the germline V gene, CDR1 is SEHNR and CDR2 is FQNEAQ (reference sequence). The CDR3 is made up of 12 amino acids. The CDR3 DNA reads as TGTGCCAGCAGCCCAGGCACAGATACGCAGTATTTT. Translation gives CASSPGTDTQYF.

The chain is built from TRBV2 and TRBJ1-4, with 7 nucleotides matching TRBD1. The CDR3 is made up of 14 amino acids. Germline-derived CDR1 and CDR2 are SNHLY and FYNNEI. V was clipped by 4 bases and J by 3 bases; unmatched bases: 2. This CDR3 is CASSAQGANEKLFF. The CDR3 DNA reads TGTGCCAGCAGTGCCCAGGGGGCTAATGAAAAACTGTTTTTT.